This T cell receptor beta chain was captured by sequencing in a study of human CD8 memory T cell subsets. Study-level points and caveats: By Chao1 estimates, precursor exhausted T cells appeared less diverse than stem-like memory T cells. Unlike effector memory cells, stem-like memory and precursor exhausted T cells displayed similarly high diversity.

UMI-labeled 5' RACE yielded the TCR beta libraries. Using the 5' RACE reads, TCRdb records one entry per CDR3 protein without DNA. The table lists 4,000 to 6,500 distinct CDR3 sequences. As regards this clonotype: What it recognizes is unknown.

There are 17 residues in the CDR3. Germline V gene data show CDR1 as SEHNR and CDR2 as FQNEAQ (reference sequence). Buffy coats of healthy donors supplied the PBMC. Total CD8+ T cells were enriched by negative magnetic separation. The source is a human donor in good health. Input material: CD8+ T cells from PBMCs. This sequence joins TRBV7-9 and TRBJ2-3; there is no DNA to check the TCRdb D call of TRBD2. CDR3 amino acids: CASSLDPGLAGGDTQYF. Drawing the rest from reference TRBV7-9 and TRBJ2-3, the complete variable domain is DTGVSQNPRHKITKRGQNVTFRCDPISEHNRLYWYRQTLGQGPEFLTYFQNEAQLEKSRLLSDRFSAERPKGSFSTLEIQRTEQGDSAMYLCASSLDPGLAGGDTQYFGPGTRLTVL.